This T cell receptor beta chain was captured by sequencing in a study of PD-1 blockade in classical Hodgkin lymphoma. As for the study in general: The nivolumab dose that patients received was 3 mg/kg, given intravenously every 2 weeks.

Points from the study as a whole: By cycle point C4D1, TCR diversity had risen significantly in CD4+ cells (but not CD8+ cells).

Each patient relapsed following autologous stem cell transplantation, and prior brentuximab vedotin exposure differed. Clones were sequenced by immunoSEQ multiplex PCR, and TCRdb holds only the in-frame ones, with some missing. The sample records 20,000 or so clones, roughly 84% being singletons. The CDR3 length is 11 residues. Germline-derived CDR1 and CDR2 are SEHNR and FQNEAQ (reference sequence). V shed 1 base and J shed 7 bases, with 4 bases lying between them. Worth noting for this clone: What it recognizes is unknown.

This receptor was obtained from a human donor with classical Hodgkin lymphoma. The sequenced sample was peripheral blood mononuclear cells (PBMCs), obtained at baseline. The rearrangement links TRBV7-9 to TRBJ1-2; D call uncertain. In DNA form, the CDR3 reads TGTGCCAGCAGCTTAGTTTTTGGCTACACCTTC. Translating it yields CASSLVFGYTF.